The 32 T cell receptor beta chains reported below all come from one sample, sequenced in a study of blood T cell repertoires in COVID-19. Produced via immunoSEQ multiplex PCR; TCRdb's table is partial and in-frame only. The sample has around 120,000 clones; roughly nine tenths are singletons. The source material was peripheral blood. These receptors came from an older man who had recovered from COVID-19.

The chain links TRBV28 to TRBJ2-7; weak D call: TRBD2 (6 bases). From germline, CDR1 is MDHEN and CDR2 SYDVKM. Trimming cost V 7 bases and J 4 bases, with 14 bases left between them. This CDR3 has 13 amino acids. CDR3 sequence (DNA): TGTGCCAGCAAGGTGGGCGGGATTTACGAGCAGTACTTC. Protein sequence: CASKVGGIYEQYF.

The V gene is TRBV27, the J gene TRBJ2-7; tentatively, D is TRBD1 (5 bases). With 3 bases removed from V and 0 bases from J, the gap between germline ends came to 12 bases. CDR3 length equals 15 residues. In germline, CDR1 is MNHEY, CDR2 SMNVEV (reference sequence). The CDR3 here is CASSFITGSSYEQYF. CDR3 nucleotides: TGTGCCAGCAGTTTTATCACAGGAAGCTCCTACGAGCAGTACTTC.

The chain combines TRBV4-2 with TRBJ1-2; D unclear. CDR3 length equals 13 residues. Germline CDR1 and CDR2: LGHNA and YNFKEQ. V lost 0 bases and J lost 8, with 10 bases in between. CDR3 loop: CASSQDRERGYTF. The CDR3 DNA follows: TGTGCCAGCAGCCAAGATAGGGAGCGGGGCTACACCTTC.

This sequence joins TRBV13 and TRBJ2-7; 8 bases agree with TRBD1. The V gene end was trimmed by 4 bases and the J gene end by 2 bases; junction bases not matched to a gene: 4. The CDR3 spans 14 residues. The V gene's germline CDR1 is PRHDT and CDR2 FYEKMQ (reference sequence). The CDR3 sequence: CASSYDRGPYEQYF. CDR3 sequence (DNA): TGTGCCAGCAGCTATGACAGGGGTCCCTACGAGCAGTACTTC.

The genes are TRBV9 and TRBJ1-3; D not certain. Trimming cost V 6 bases and J 3 bases, with 10 bases left between them. Germline CDR1 and CDR2: SGDLS and YYNGEE. The CDR3 loop spans 13 amino acids. CDR3 sequence (DNA): TGTGCCAGCACCACATCGGGTGGAAACACCATATATTTT. Amino acid sequence: CASTTSGGNTIYF.

The chain uses TRBV21-1 and TRBJ2-7; no check of the table's D call, TRBD1, against the DNA was made. TRBV21-1 is termed a pseudogene. CDR3 length: 18 residues. The CDR3 sequence: CASSKPLDRGRIGYEQYF. CDR3 nucleotides: TGTGCCAGCAGCAAACCTCTTGACAGGGGGCGAATAGGGTACGAGCAGTACTTC.

The chain carries TRBV24-1 and TRBJ2-5, with 7 positions matching TRBD1. This CDR3 region has 14 residues. Germline V gene data show CDR1 as KGHDR and CDR2 as SFDVKD. V trimming: 4 bases; J trimming: 4 bases; junction bases outside the gene matches: 5. This CDR3 is CATSDRTGTETQYF. DNA of the CDR3: TGTGCCACCAGTGACAGGACAGGCACAGAGACCCAGTACTTC.

The rearrangement links TRBV10-3 to TRBJ2-1; 8 bases align to TRBD2. The CDR3 contains 13 residues. V lost 7 bases, J lost 8 bases, and 7 bases stayed unmatched. Germline CDR1 reads ENHRY; CDR2 reads SYGVKD. The CDR3 coding sequence is TGTGCCATCAATCGCGGGAGGACAGATGAGCAGTTCTTC. Translated: CAINRGRTDEQFF.

The chain recombines TRBV4-2 with TRBJ2-5, with D unresolved. Germline CDR1 reads LGHNA; CDR2 reads YNFKEQ. V was shortened by 0 bases and J by 1 base, with 12 bases between the two germline ends. The CDR3 length is 16 residues. In DNA form, the CDR3 reads TGTGCCAGCAGCCAAGATCTTTTCCGTTCCCAAGAGACCCAGTACTTC. Translated: CASSQDLFRSQETQYF.

The genes are TRBV6-5 and TRBJ2-5; D possibly corresponds to TRBD2 (5 bases). Trimming took off 4 bases at V and 4 bases at J, with 10 bases between the two ends. The CDR3 loop spans 13 amino acids. CDR1 is MNHEY and CDR2 is SVGAGI in the germline V gene. This CDR3 is CASSWVEGETQYF. In DNA, the CDR3 is TGTGCCAGCAGTTGGGTAGAGGGAGAGACCCAGTACTTC.

The chain recombines TRBV11-2 with TRBJ1-5, with D unresolved. V lost 3 bases and J lost 3, with 12 bases in between. The CDR3 totals 15 residues. The germline V gene encodes CDR1 SGHAT and CDR2 FQNNGV. CDR3 sequence: CASSFTTEYNQPQHF. CDR3 bases: TGTGCCAGCAGCTTCACAACAGAGTACAATCAGCCCCAGCATTTT.

The gene calls are TRBV4-1 and TRBJ2-3; D not certain. The germline V gene encodes CDR1 MGHRA and CDR2 YSYEKL. The CDR3 is made up of 13 amino acids. V was clipped by 0 bases and J by 5 bases, with 6 bases between them. CDR3 in DNA: TGCGCCAGCAGCCAAGAGCCAGGAGATACGCAGTATTTT. It translates to CASSQEPGDTQYF.

The V gene is TRBV5-1, the J gene TRBJ2-7, with 8 bases that match TRBD1. Germline CDR1 reads SGHRS; CDR2 reads YFSETQ. Germline trimming cut 3 bases from V and 6 bases from J; bases unmatched to any gene: 11. There are 15 residues in the CDR3. CDR3 residues: CASSSAGGAGGEQYF. Here the CDR3 DNA reads TGCGCCAGCAGCTCCGCAGGGGGCGCCGGCGGCGAGCAGTACTTC.

This clone was seen more than once but under ten times. The chain has TRBV28 and TRBJ1-1; TRBD1 agrees at 11 bases. Germline assignment: CDR1 MDHEN and CDR2 SYDVKM. The CDR3 totals 14 residues. Trimming took 10 bases from V and 4 from J; bases not matched to a gene: 8. This chain's CDR3 is CATRGTGGSTEAFF. CDR3 in DNA: TGTGCCACCCGAGGGACAGGGGGGAGCACTGAAGCTTTCTTT.

This clone was seen a few times. The chain couples TRBV19 to TRBJ2-2; tentatively, D is TRBD1 (5 bases). V shed 3 bases and J shed 1 base, with 6 bases lying between them. Germline CDR1 is LNHDA and CDR2 is SQIVND (reference sequence). CDR3 length: 14 residues. CDR3 DNA sequence: TGTGCCAGTAGTATTGGACAGAACACCGGGGAGCTGTTTTTT. This sequence encodes CASSIGQNTGELFF.

The chain uses TRBV27 and TRBJ2-1, with D possibly TRBD2 on 6 matching bases. CDR3 size: 16 residues. V was pared by 4 bases and J by 2 bases, with 15 bases between. Germline loops: CDR1 MNHEY, CDR2 SMNVEV (reference sequence). As DNA, the CDR3 is TGTGCCAGCAGTTCCCTCCTGTTAGCGGCCTACAATGAGCAGTTCTTC. It yields the protein CASSSLLLAAYNEQFF.

The chain couples TRBV11-3 to TRBJ2-7; 9 bases are shared with TRBD1. Germline assignment: CDR1 SGHNT and CDR2 YENEEA. Trimming removed 1 base from V and 5 bases from J; junction bases left unmatched: 0. The CDR3 length is 13 residues. The CDR3, as DNA: TGTGCCAGCAGCTTAGGGGACAGGGACGAGCAGTACTTC. Encoded protein: CASSLGDRDEQYF.

Details on this clone: A junction boundary mismatches the germline segment, possibly from a read error. The J gene is TRBJ2-1, the V gene TRBV3-1 (or the pseudogene TRBV3-2), with D possibly TRBD2 on 6 matching bases. In germline, CDR1 is LGHDT, CDR2 YNNKEL (reference sequence). The CDR3 has 13 amino acids. CDR3 in DNA: TGTGCCAGCAGCCAAGATAAGGTAGCGGATCGGGTCTTC. Protein product: CASSQDKVADRVF.

This chain uses TRBV28 with TRBJ2-1; TRBD1 matches 11 bases. Germline lookup yields CDR1 MDHEN and CDR2 SYDVKM. The CDR3 runs 15 residues. V lost 4 bases to trimming and J lost 6 bases; unmatched junction nucleotides: 5. CDR3 loop: CASSWPGQGGNEQFF. The CDR3 nucleotides read TGTGCCAGCAGTTGGCCGGGACAGGGGGGCAATGAGCAGTTCTTC.

The gene calls are TRBV7-2 and TRBJ2-2, with D possibly matching TRBD2 (5 bases). The CDR3 runs 16 residues. The germline CDR1 and CDR2 sequences are SGHTA and FQGNSA. The ends were cut back, 3 bases at V and 3 bases at J, with 14 bases in the middle. Written as DNA, the CDR3 is TGTGCCAGCAGCTTGGCGGGCGTGGGAGACACCGGGGAGCTGTTTTTT. This encodes CASSLAGVGDTGELFF.

The chain employs TRBV9 and TRBJ2-7, with 7 bases fitting TRBD1. Germline lookup yields CDR1 SGDLS and CDR2 YYNGEE. CDR3 size: 14 residues. With V trimmed by 0 bases and J by 3 bases, 3 bases remained unmatched. The chain's CDR3 is CASSVAGQSYEQYF. The CDR3 DNA is TGTGCCAGCAGCGTAGCGGGACAGAGCTACGAGCAGTACTTC.

This chain connects TRBV19 to TRBJ2-1; 8 nucleotides line up with TRBD2. CDR1 LNHDA and CDR2 SQIVND come from the germline V gene (reference sequence). The length of the CDR3 is 16 residues. J was trimmed by 2 bases and V by 6 bases; bases with no gene match: 9. The CDR3 protein is CASRAIGGGTYNEQFF. The CDR3 DNA reads as TGTGCCAGTAGGGCAATCGGCGGGGGGACCTACAATGAGCAGTTCTTC.

This chain joins TRBV7-3 and TRBJ2-7; 7 bases map to TRBD2. This CDR3 comprises 16 residues. Losses at the gene ends were 4 bases for V and 0 bases for J; bases not matched to a gene: 9. CDR1 SGHTA and CDR2 FQGTGA come from the germline V gene. In nucleotides, the CDR3 is TGTGCCAGCAGCTCGGGGGGTCAATTTTTCTCCTACGAGCAGTACTTC. Amino acids: CASSSGGQFFSYEQYF. The whole variable domain, filled in from reference TRBV7-3 and TRBJ2-7, reads GAGVSQTPSNKVTEKGKYVELRCDPISGHTALYWYRQSLGQGPEFLIYFQGTGAADDSGLPNDRFFAVRPEGSVSTLKIQRTERGDSAVYLCASSSGGQFFSYEQYFGPGTRLTVT.

J is TRBJ1-2 and V is TRBV5-6; tentative D call: TRBD1 (6 bases). The V end was cut by 5 bases, the J end by 5 bases, with 13 bases between. The CDR3 length is 13 residues. Germline CDR1 reads SGHDT; CDR2 reads YYEEEE. The CDR3 DNA reads TGTGCCAGCAGTCTGACAGGATCTTATGGCTACACCTTC. This gives the protein CASSLTGSYGYTF.

The CDR3 DNA reads TGTGCCAGCTCAACCAATGGAGGGGACTATGGCTACACCTTC. Translated, it gives CASSTNGGDYGYTF. This chain joins TRBV18 and TRBJ1-2; the D gene is possibly TRBD1 (5 bases). The CDR3 is 14 amino acids. Trimming took 5 bases from V and 3 from J, leaving 13 bases between them. Germline-derived CDR1 and CDR2 are KGHSH and LQKENI.

The chain has TRBV28 and TRBJ2-5; TRBD1 is a possible D gene (5 bases). The CDR3 extends over 14 amino acids. Deletions cut 2 bases from V and 1 base from J, with 8 bases between. Germline lookup yields CDR1 MDHEN and CDR2 SYDVKM. The CDR3: CASSLSDSQETQYF. Written as DNA, the CDR3 is TGTGCCAGCAGTTTAAGTGACAGCCAAGAGACCCAGTACTTC.

The J gene is TRBJ1-4, the V gene TRBV9, with 8 bases lining up with TRBD1. The junction had 5 bases not matched to a gene; V was cut back by 0 bases and J by 4 bases. Germline CDR1 SGDLS, CDR2 YYNGEE. This CDR3 spans 16 amino acids. Here the CDR3 DNA reads TGTGCCAGCAGCGTAGGGGACAGGCGGGATAATGAAAAACTGTTTTTT. Protein: CASSVGDRRDNEKLFF.

This clone showed up many times. The rearrangement uses TRBV18 and TRBJ2-2; 9 bases map to TRBD1. The germline V gene encodes CDR1 KGHSH and CDR2 LQKENI. Trimming at V came to 3 bases and at J to 6 bases, leaving 5 bases not matched to a gene. The CDR3 has 15 amino acids. CDR3 coding DNA: TGTGCCAGCTCACCCAGACAGGGGGACGCCGGGGAGCTGTTTTTT. It codes for CASSPRQGDAGELFF. Using reference TRBV18 and TRBJ2-2 for the parts outside the CDR3, the full variable domain is NAGVMQNPRHLVRRRGQEARLRCSPMKGHSHVYWYRQLPEEGLKFMVYLQKENIIDESGMPKERFSAEFPKEGPSILRIQQVVRGDSAAYFCASSPRQGDAGELFFGEGSRLTVL.

For the CDR3, the DNA is TGTGCCATCAGTGAGTCGAAGCAGGGGCTAATGGGGCAGCATTTT. It codes for CAISESKQGLMGQHF. The V and J genes are TRBV10-3 and TRBJ1-5; a weak D match, TRBD1 (6 bases). The CDR3 spans 15 residues. V shed 0 bases and J shed 13 bases, with 19 bases lying between them. Germline values: CDR1 ENHRY, CDR2 SYGVKD.

The chain carries TRBV5-4 and TRBJ2-1; D uncertain. Germline V gives CDR1 SGHNT, CDR2 YYREEE (reference sequence). Trimming took 1 base from V and 4 from J, leaving 6 bases between them. The CDR3 has 13 residues. This CDR3 reads CASSLSSYNEQFF. The CDR3 DNA sequence: TGTGCCAGCAGCTTGAGCTCTTACAATGAGCAGTTCTTC.

The V call is TRBV5-1, the J call TRBJ2-2, with a weak D call TRBD1 (6 bases). The CDR3 totals 14 residues. The V and J ends lost 4 bases and 6 bases respectively, with 13 bases between them. CDR1 is SGHRS, CDR2 YFSETQ, per germline. The CDR3 here is CASSPPDSPGELFF. For the CDR3, the DNA is TGCGCCAGCAGCCCCCCGGACAGCCCCGGGGAGCTGTTTTTT.

The chain combines TRBV5-1 with TRBJ2-7; 10 nucleotides match TRBD2. Germline loops: CDR1 SGHRS, CDR2 YFSETQ. V shed 0 bases, J shed 3 bases, and the junction held 6 bases outside the gene matches. The CDR3 contains 16 residues. The CDR3 DNA reads TGCGCCAGCAGCTTGGGACTAGCGGGTGGAATCTACGAGCAGTACTTC. As protein: CASSLGLAGGIYEQYF.